These 32 T cell receptor beta chains were all obtained from the same sample, sequenced in a study of T cells in localized non-small cell lung cancer. Sequenced by immunoSEQ multiplex PCR; TCRdb stores in-frame clones only, minus some. The repertoire holds about 9,600 clones, with about 43% as singletons. The material was lymph node tissue, obtained before any cancer treatment. The receptors originated from a woman aged 40 to 75 with stage I lung adenocarcinoma.

The chain employs TRBV9 and TRBJ2-1; 16 bases map to TRBD2. This CDR3 contains 18 residues. From germline, CDR1 is SGDLS and CDR2 YYNGEE. After removal of 0 bases from V and 6 bases from J, the junction contained 6 bases not matched to a gene. The CDR3 sequence: CASSVGGTSGGAPNEQFF. For the CDR3, the DNA is TGTGCCAGCAGCGTAGGTGGGACTAGCGGGGGGGCCCCCAATGAGCAGTTCTTC.

V gene TRBV30 combines with J gene TRBJ1-5; D unresolved. The CDR3 runs 13 residues. Germline V gene lookup returns CDR1 GTSNPN and CDR2 SVGIG (reference sequence). V was clipped by 2 bases and J by 5 bases, with 10 bases between them. The CDR3 loop is CAWSNRADQPQHF. In nucleotides, the CDR3 is TGTGCCTGGAGTAATAGGGCCGATCAGCCCCAGCATTTT.

The V gene is TRBV19, the J gene TRBJ1-1; D gene uncertain. The V end lost 4 bases, the J end lost 2 bases, and 11 bases lay between the germline ends. The germline V gene encodes CDR1 LNHDA and CDR2 SQIVND (reference sequence). CDR3 length equals 14 residues. CDR3 bases: TGTGCCAGTAGTACAGGAAGGGCCAACACTGAAGCTTTCTTT. Its translation: CASSTGRANTEAFF. Variable domain in full (rest from reference TRBV19 and TRBJ1-1): DGGITQSPKYLFRKEGQNVTLSCEQNLNHDAMYWYRQDPGQGLRLIYYSQIVNDFQKGDIAEGYSVSREKKESFPLTVTSAQKNPTAFYLCASSTGRANTEAFFGQGTRLTVV.

This clone appeared a few times. This rearrangement joins TRBV11-3 to TRBJ1-4; unclear D gene. The germline V gene encodes CDR1 SGHNT and CDR2 YENEEA. The CDR3 covers 15 residues. The V gene lost 1 base and the J gene lost 1 base, with 7 bases spanning the gap. The DNA of the CDR3 is TGTGCCAGCAGCTTAGGAGGGCGAACTAATGAAAAACTGTTTTTT. Its protein is CASSLGGRTNEKLFF. Together with reference TRBV11-3 and TRBJ1-4, the CDR3 gives the full variable domain: EAGVVQSPRYKIIEKKQPVAFWCNPISGHNTLYWYLQNLGQGPELLIRYENEEAVDDSQLPKDRFSAERLKGVDSTLKIQPAELGDSAVYLCASSLGGRTNEKLFFGSGTQLSVL.

V usage is TRBV6-8 and J usage is TRBJ1-1; D unresolved. Germline CDR1 reads MNHGY; CDR2 reads SAAAGT. The CDR3 loop spans 13 amino acids. V was pared by 6 bases and J by 4 bases, with 12 bases between. CDR3 nucleotide sequence: TGTGCCAGCAGCTCGCCGGCGGGCACTGAAGCTTTCTTT. It encodes CASSSPAGTEAFF.

This chain links TRBV18 with TRBJ1-1; a possible D gene is TRBD1 (5 bases). The CDR3 length is 12 residues. Germline lookup yields CDR1 KGHSH and CDR2 LQKENI. V was trimmed by 0 bases and J by 8 bases, leaving 7 bases between them. DNA for the CDR3: TGTGCCAGCTCACCACCGGGGGAAGAAGCTTTCTTT. Protein: CASSPPGEEAFF. Supplemented by reference TRBV18 and TRBJ1-1, the full variable domain reads NAGVMQNPRHLVRRRGQEARLRCSPMKGHSHVYWYRQLPEEGLKFMVYLQKENIIDESGMPKERFSAEFPKEGPSILRIQQVVRGDSAAYFCASSPPGEEAFFGQGTRLTVV.

The table lists this clone with a count of one. This chain connects TRBV29-1 to TRBJ2-7, with 10 bases aligning to TRBD1. The trim removed 6 bases at V and 5 bases at J, leaving 7 bases unmatched. In germline, CDR1 is SQVTM, CDR2 ANQGSEA. The CDR3 loop spans 13 amino acids. The CDR3: CSVVGQGGDEQYF. The CDR3 nucleotides read TGCAGCGTGGTCGGACAGGGGGGAGACGAGCAGTACTTC.

The V and J genes are TRBV14 and TRBJ1-2; possible D gene TRBD1, 5 bases. The germline V gene encodes CDR1 SGHDN and CDR2 FVKESK. V dropped 4 bases and J dropped 5 bases, with 14 bases sitting between them. CDR3 length: 14 amino acids. CDR3 loop: CASSRHRWPYGYTF. CDR3 coding DNA: TGTGCCAGCAGCCGGCACAGGTGGCCTTATGGCTACACCTTC.

The chain combines TRBV19 with TRBJ2-7; 7 bases are shared with TRBD1. CDR3 length equals 14 residues. Trimming at V came to 6 bases and at J to 3 bases, leaving 8 bases not matched to a gene. The V gene's germline CDR1 is LNHDA and CDR2 SQIVND (reference sequence). The CDR3, as DNA: TGTGCCAGTAGCAAGGGGGCTGGGAACTACGAGCAGTACTTC. This sequence encodes CASSKGAGNYEQYF.

The table lists this clone with a few counts. This rearrangement joins TRBV4-1 to TRBJ2-7; no definite D call. The CDR3 is 15 amino acids. Germline CDR1 and CDR2: MGHRA and YSYEKL. The V gene lost 3 bases and the J gene lost 1 base, with 13 bases spanning the gap. The CDR3 sequence: CASSQLRAQSYEQYF. In DNA, the CDR3 is TGCGCCAGCAGCCAGTTAAGAGCACAGTCCTACGAGCAGTACTTC.

The table lists this clone with a count of one. The V and J genes are TRBV19 and TRBJ1-6, with 9 bases fitting TRBD1. The CDR3 covers 16 residues. CDR1 LNHDA and CDR2 SQIVND come from the germline V gene (reference sequence). V lost 3 bases to trimming and J lost 6 bases; unmatched junction nucleotides: 6. CDR3 region: CASSINTGGGNSPLHF. The CDR3 nucleotides are TGTGCCAGTAGTATCAACACAGGGGGCGGTAATTCACCCCTCCACTTT.

The V gene is TRBV1, the J gene TRBJ2-7. TRBV1 is a pseudogene. This CDR3 is 17 amino acids long. In DNA, the CDR3 is TGCGCCAGCAGCCAAGACAGGGAGGACAGTGGCGCCTACGAGCAGTACTTC. It translates to CASSQDREDSGAYEQYF.

This chain uses TRBV19 with TRBJ1-1; no reliable D call. Germline assignment: CDR1 LNHDA and CDR2 SQIVND (reference sequence). The V and J ends lost 4 bases and 1 base respectively, with 10 bases between them. The CDR3 covers 14 residues. The CDR3 loop is CASSTDGRNTEAFF. CDR3 in DNA: TGTGCCAGTAGTACCGACGGAAGGAACACTGAAGCTTTCTTT. The full variable domain, completed using reference TRBV19 and TRBJ1-1, is DGGITQSPKYLFRKEGQNVTLSCEQNLNHDAMYWYRQDPGQGLRLIYYSQIVNDFQKGDIAEGYSVSREKKESFPLTVTSAQKNPTAFYLCASSTDGRNTEAFFGQGTRLTVV.

The rearrangement uses TRBV6-8 and TRBJ1-1; a weak D match, TRBD1 (5 bases). This CDR3 is 13 amino acids long. Between the trimmed V and J ends, which lost 6 bases and 8 bases, there was a span of 16 bases. Germline-derived CDR1 and CDR2 are MNHGY and SAAAGT. In DNA, the CDR3 is TGTGCCAGCAGCGAGATGCCGGGACTGGAAGCTTTCTTT. It encodes CASSEMPGLEAFF.

The chain combines TRBV6-8 with TRBJ2-1; 8 nucleotides line up with TRBD2. The CDR3 spans 13 residues. Germline CDR1 is MNHGY and CDR2 is SAAAGT. The J segment lost 9 bases and the V segment lost 4 bases, leaving 5 bases of the junction unmatched. CDR3: CASSSSGGLEQFF. DNA of the CDR3: TGTGCCAGCAGTTCCAGCGGGGGCCTTGAGCAGTTCTTC.

This clone was seen more than once but under ten times. J is TRBJ1-2 and V is TRBV2; D may be TRBD1 (5 bases). Trimming removed 6 bases at V and 2 bases at J, with 13 bases between. The CDR3 runs 14 residues. Germline CDR1 and CDR2: SNHLY and FYNNEI. The CDR3 DNA follows: TGTGCCAGCAGCCAAAGGGACGGAAACTATGGCTACACCTTC. Translation: CASSQRDGNYGYTF.

The chain's CDR3 is CASSQPTGAEGNTIYF. CDR3 DNA sequence: TGCGCCAGCAGCCAACCCACAGGTGCGGAGGGAAACACCATATATTTT. The rearrangement uses TRBV4-1 and TRBJ1-3; a possible D gene is TRBD1 (5 bases). The ends were cut back, 2 bases at V and 4 bases at J, with 15 bases in the middle. CDR1 and CDR2 from the germline V gene are MGHRA and YSYEKL. The CDR3 totals 16 residues.

The genes are TRBV30 and TRBJ2-6; D may be TRBD2 (6 bases). The CDR3 runs 16 residues. Germline assignment: CDR1 GTSNPN and CDR2 SVGIG (reference sequence). The ends were cut back, 3 bases at V and 0 bases at J, with 12 bases in the middle. CDR3 nucleotides: TGTGCCTGGAGCGGAGGGCCGAGCTCTGGGGCCAACGTCCTGACTTTC. It encodes CAWSGGPSSGANVLTF.

V gene TRBV19 combines with J gene TRBJ1-6, with 7 bases lining up with TRBD1. This CDR3 spans 16 amino acids. From germline, CDR1 is LNHDA and CDR2 SQIVND (reference sequence). V shed 7 bases, J shed 0 bases, and the junction held 6 bases outside the gene matches. CDR3 in amino acids: CASTQGLSSYNSPLHF. The CDR3 bases are TGTGCCAGTACACAGGGGCTAAGCTCCTATAATTCACCCCTCCACTTT.

The CDR3 DNA follows: TGTGCCAGCTCACCAAGCACGGGTGGTACTGAAGCTTTCTTT. Protein sequence: CASSPSTGGTEAFF. The chain couples TRBV18 to TRBJ1-1; D ambiguous. The germline V gene has CDR1 KGHSH and CDR2 LQKENI. V lost 2 bases to trimming and J lost 5 bases, with 12 bases between them. The CDR3 contains 14 residues.

By sample fraction, this clone is medium-sized. V is TRBV6-8 and J is TRBJ1-5; 7 bases map to TRBD1. In germline, CDR1 is MNHGY, CDR2 SAAAGT. The CDR3 length is 15 residues. The V gene end was trimmed by 2 bases and the J gene end by 5 bases; junction bases not matched to a gene: 6. The CDR3 spells CASSYTTGSDQPQHF. CDR3 nucleotide sequence: TGTGCCAGCAGTTACACGACAGGGAGCGATCAGCCCCAGCATTTT.

V is TRBV25-1 and J is TRBJ2-7; 7 nucleotides agree with TRBD1. Germline trimming cut 1 base from V and 5 bases from J; bases unmatched to any gene: 11. The germline gives CDR1 MGHDK, CDR2 SYGVNS. CDR3 length: 16 residues. CDR3 loop: CASSESQGVLDNEQYF. CDR3 coding DNA: TGTGCCAGCAGTGAATCGCAGGGGGTACTTGACAACGAGCAGTACTTC.

The CDR3: CASSGRSSGNTIYF. DNA for the CDR3: TGTGCCAGCAGCGGGCGGAGCTCTGGAAACACCATATATTTT. The chain is built from TRBV7-8 and TRBJ1-3; D is ambiguous. The CDR3 covers 14 residues. Trimming cost V 5 bases and J 0 bases, with 8 bases left between them. The germline V gene encodes CDR1 SGHVS and CDR2 FQNEAQ.

This clone has a single count. The chain has TRBV25-1 and TRBJ2-3; D unresolved. CDR1 is MGHDK and CDR2 is SYGVNS in the germline V gene. CDR3 length: 14 amino acids. V gave up 0 bases and J gave up 3 bases, with 7 bases separating them. The CDR3 bases are TGTGCCAGCAGTGAATACGGCTTTACAGATACGCAGTATTTT. It yields the protein CASSEYGFTDTQYF.

This clone was seen a few times. An uncertain or unread base leads to its residue being written X. This chain links TRBV11-3 with TRBJ2-5; maybe TRBD2 (7 bases). This CDR3 region has 16 residues. CDR1 and CDR2 from the germline V gene are SGHNT and YENEEA. V was clipped by 5 bases and J by 5 bases, with 21 bases between them. CDR3 loop: CASSRQLXGGPETQYF. The DNA of the CDR3 is TGTGCCAGCAGCCGACAACTAGYGGGGGGGCCGGAGACCCAGTACTTC.

This clone was recorded once. The rearrangement joins TRBV19 to TRBJ2-3; D remains unclear. The V gene's germline CDR1 is LNHDA and CDR2 SQIVND (reference sequence). The V end lost 9 bases, the J end lost 2 bases, and 9 bases lay between the germline ends. This CDR3 comprises 12 residues. The CDR3 DNA follows: TGTGCCAGCCTCGGAGACACAGATACGCAGTATTTT. Its translation: CASLGDTDTQYF.

V is TRBV23-1 and J is TRBJ1-5; tentative D call: TRBD1 (5 bases). TRBV23-1 qualifies as an ORF whose function is uncertain. V was shortened by 0 bases and J by 3 bases, with 12 bases between the two germline ends. The length of the CDR3 is 16 residues. This CDR3 reads CASSQSSRADNQPQHF. For the CDR3, the DNA is TGCGCCAGCAGTCAATCGAGCAGGGCAGACAATCAGCCCCAGCATTTT.

This clone was counted only a few times. The chain has TRBV28 and TRBJ1-2; D not certain. In germline, CDR1 is MDHEN, CDR2 SYDVKM. V lost 3 bases to trimming and J lost 6 bases, with 8 bases between them. CDR3 size: 12 residues. The CDR3 loop reads CASSLKLDGYTF. The CDR3 coding sequence is TGTGCCAGCAGTTTGAAGTTGGATGGCTACACCTTC.

This clone was detected a few times. This chain connects TRBV6-8 to TRBJ2-7, with no clear D. The CDR3 extends over 13 amino acids. Trimming removed 7 bases at V and 1 base at J, with 11 bases between. Germline CDR1 reads MNHGY; CDR2 reads SAAAGT. The CDR3 sequence is CASTQIGSYEQYF. The CDR3 DNA is TGTGCCAGCACTCAAATAGGTTCCTACGAGCAGTACTTC.

The chain combines TRBV14 with TRBJ1-1; 7 bases fit TRBD1. V lost 6 bases and J lost 4; bases outside the gene matches: 11. Looked up from germline, CDR1 is SGHDN and CDR2 is FVKESK. The CDR3 is 15 residues long. CDR3 amino acids: CASSRTGTAGTEAFF. The CDR3, as DNA: TGTGCCAGCAGTCGGACCGGGACAGCGGGCACTGAAGCTTTCTTT.

The chain recombines TRBV29-1 with TRBJ2-1, with D hard to call. The CDR3 sequence is 12 residues long. Germline V gene lookup returns CDR1 SQVTM and CDR2 ANQGSEA. Trimming stripped 4 bases from V and 5 bases from J, with 9 bases between. The CDR3 region is CSVVGIDNEQFF. The CDR3 DNA reads TGCAGCGTTGTGGGAATTGACAATGAGCAGTTCTTC.

This sequence joins TRBV19 and TRBJ2-5; 7 positions agree with TRBD2. Germline V lookup: CDR1 LNHDA, CDR2 SQIVND (reference sequence). The ends lost 5 bases at V and 5 bases at J; junction bases unmatched: 8. This CDR3 contains 14 residues. The CDR3 bases are TGTGCCAGTAGTTTTACAAGGGGAGGGGAGACCCAGTACTTC. Encoded protein: CASSFTRGGETQYF.